The 8 T cell receptor beta chains in this list originate from one sample, sequenced in a study of OX40 agonist ivuxolimab in advanced cancers. Profiled with immunoSEQ multiplex PCR; TCRdb holds only in-frame clones, not every one. The repertoire holds 70,000 to 80,000 clones, with roughly 93% as singletons. Specimen: CD4+ or CD8+ T cells sorted from blood, collected in a trial of the OX40 agonist ivuxolimab. Every receptor here comes from an adult with an advanced solid tumor such as melanoma, head and neck, liver or kidney cancer.

V gene TRBV5-1 combines with J gene TRBJ2-1; 8 bases line up with TRBD1. Trimming at V came to 5 bases and at J to 0 bases, leaving 16 bases not matched to a gene. The CDR3 has 19 residues. Per the germline V gene, CDR1 is SGHRS and CDR2 is YFSETQ. The CDR3 sequence: CASRDREYLNPHSYNEQFF. The CDR3, as DNA: TGCGCCAGCAGGGACAGGGAATATCTAAATCCCCACTCCTACAATGAGCAGTTCTTC.

The rearrangement joins TRBV11-2 to TRBJ2-5; TRBD1 aligns across 10 bases. Trimming cost V 3 bases and J 5 bases; bases outside gene matches: 9. Germline V gene sequence: CDR1 SGHAT, CDR2 FQNNGV. The CDR3 loop spans 16 amino acids. This CDR3 reads CASSFRQGAIGETQYF. The DNA for the CDR3 is TGTGCCAGCAGCTTCAGACAGGGGGCTATCGGGGAGACCCAGTACTTC. Drawing the rest from reference TRBV11-2 and TRBJ2-5, the complete variable domain is EAGVAQSPRYKIIEKRQSVAFWCNPISGHATLYWYQQILGQGPKLLIQFQNNGVVDDSQLPKDRFSAERLKGVDSTLKIQPAKLEDSAVYLCASSFRQGAIGETQYFGPGTRLLVL.

The genes are TRBV11-2 and TRBJ2-2; D is uncertain. CDR1 and CDR2 from the germline V gene are SGHAT and FQNNGV. Between the trimmed V and J ends, which lost 4 bases and 0 bases, there was a span of 18 bases. This CDR3 has 18 amino acids. The CDR3 loop is CASSCFLRHPSNTGELFF. The CDR3, as DNA: TGTGCCAGCAGCTGCTTTCTCCGACACCCCTCGAACACCGGGGAGCTGTTTTTT.

The V gene is TRBV6-4, the J gene TRBJ2-3; 10 nucleotides line up with TRBD2. Germline trimming cut 4 bases from V and 4 bases from J; bases unmatched to any gene: 5. CDR3 length: 15 residues. CDR1 is MRHNA and CDR2 is SNTAGT in the germline V gene. CDR3 protein: CASSAASGGADTQYF. CDR3 DNA sequence: TGTGCCAGCAGTGCCGCTAGCGGGGGCGCAGATACGCAGTATTTT.

This chain uses TRBV5-8 with TRBJ2-1; 7 bases align to TRBD1. The germline CDR1 and CDR2 sequences are SGHTS and YDEGEE. V shed 7 bases, J shed 2 bases, and the junction held 0 bases outside the gene matches. The CDR3 has 12 amino acids. In DNA, the CDR3 is TGTGCCAGCGGGACAGCCTACAATGAGCAGTTCTTC. Its translation is CASGTAYNEQFF.

The chain joins TRBV6-1 to TRBJ1-5; D might be TRBD1 (6 bases). Germline assignment: CDR1 MNHNS and CDR2 SASEGT. CDR3 length: 13 amino acids. V lost 8 bases and J lost 3, with 11 bases in between. The CDR3 coding sequence is TGTGCCAGCCACAGGGATCCCAATCAGCCCCAGCATTTT. It codes for CASHRDPNQPQHF.

The rearrangement joins TRBV27 to TRBJ1-2; D gene uncertain. The CDR3 is 14 amino acids. Per germline, CDR1 MNHEY and CDR2 SMNVEV (reference sequence). The ends were cut back, 7 bases at V and 4 bases at J, with 16 bases in the middle. As DNA, the CDR3 is TGTGCCAGCACTTCCCGAGAGGAGCCCTATGGCTACACCTTC. Amino acids: CASTSREEPYGYTF.

This clone was detected a few times. V usage is TRBV9 and J usage is TRBJ1-1; no reliable D call. Germline CDR1 SGDLS, CDR2 YYNGEE. Trimming took 1 base from V and 0 from J, leaving 10 bases between them. The CDR3 contains 15 residues. This chain's CDR3 is CASSVKAHMNTEAFF. Written as DNA, the CDR3 is TGTGCCAGCAGCGTAAAGGCCCACATGAACACTGAAGCTTTCTTT.